Each of the 9 T cell receptor beta chains below was sequenced from the same sample in a study of blood T cell repertoires in COVID-19. Here immunoSEQ multiplex PCR was the method, and the copy in TCRdb shows in-frame clones only, minus some. This table holds some 350,000 clones, about 90% found once. Sequencing input: peripheral blood. These receptors were collected from a young woman who had recovered from COVID-19.

The CDR3 DNA reads as TGTGCCAGTAGTGGGAGTTGGGGCAATCAGCCCCAGCATTTT. This gives the protein CASSGSWGNQPQHF. The chain uses TRBV19 and TRBJ1-5; D is uncertain. The CDR3 consists of 14 residues. Germline V lookup: CDR1 LNHDA, CDR2 SQIVND (reference sequence). The V gene lost 5 bases and the J gene lost 2 bases, with 10 bases spanning the gap.

The chain recombines TRBV7-2 with TRBJ2-3, with 12 nucleotides matching TRBD2. The germline CDR1 and CDR2 sequences are SGHTA and FQGNSA. The CDR3 totals 17 residues. After removal of 0 bases from V and 4 bases from J, the junction contained 5 bases not matched to a gene. The CDR3 loop is CASSLASSGRAPDTQYF. The CDR3 DNA reads TGTGCCAGCAGCTTAGCGTCTAGCGGGAGGGCCCCAGATACGCAGTATTTT.

The chain is built from TRBV18 and TRBJ1-1; a possible D gene is TRBD1 (5 bases). Germline loops: CDR1 KGHSH, CDR2 LQKENI. Trimming removed 6 bases from V and 3 bases from J, with 14 bases in between. CDR3 length: 14 amino acids. This CDR3 reads CASSRGTDYTEAFF. The CDR3 DNA reads TGTGCCAGCTCCCGCGGGACGGACTACACTGAAGCTTTCTTT.

The chain is built from TRBV10-3 and TRBJ2-5; D unclear. The ends were cut back, 3 bases at V and 1 base at J, with 12 bases in the middle. The CDR3 has 15 residues. Germline V CDR1 and CDR2: ENHRY, SYGVKD. CDR3: CAISDQESTQETQYF. CDR3 bases: TGTGCCATCAGTGATCAGGAATCGACCCAAGAGACCCAGTACTTC.

This chain links TRBV6-1 with TRBJ1-1; no definite D call. V lost 6 bases and J lost 1, with 12 bases in between. The CDR3 runs to 14 residues. CDR1 MNHNS and CDR2 SASEGT come from the germline V gene. CDR3 nucleotides: TGTGCCAGCAGCCAGGCAGAGGGGAACACTGAAGCTTTCTTT. It yields the protein CASSQAEGNTEAFF.

This chain connects TRBV18 to TRBJ2-2, with a tentative D call TRBD1 (6 bases). Germline V gives CDR1 KGHSH, CDR2 LQKENI. This CDR3 has 17 residues. V was pared by 6 bases and J by 1 base, with 18 bases between. CDR3 coding DNA: TGTGCCAGCTCGCTCCCCGGGGACACATTGAACACCGGGGAGCTGTTTTTT. Translation gives CASSLPGDTLNTGELFF.

A few counts support this clone. V and J are TRBV6-6 and TRBJ1-6; 8 bases agree with TRBD1. The germline gives CDR1 MNHNY, CDR2 SVGAGI (reference sequence). CDR3 size: 16 residues. After removal of 6 bases from V and 9 bases from J, the junction contained 13 bases not matched to a gene. Written as DNA, the CDR3 is TGTGCCAGCAGGCCGAGAGGACAGGGCTTAGGTTCACCCCTCCACTTT. This translates into CASRPRGQGLGSPLHF.

CDR3 sequence (DNA): TGTGCCAGCAGTTCCCCCGGGGGAAGCGGGAGGGCCAGAGATACGCAGTATTTT. Translating gives CASSSPGGSGRARDTQYF. The V call is TRBV6-2 or TRBV6-3, the J call TRBJ2-3; 10 bases are shared with TRBD2. CDR1 and CDR2 (germline): MNHEY, SVGEGT. CDR3 length equals 18 residues. The junction had 15 bases not matched to a gene; V was cut back by 4 bases and J by 5 bases.

The rearrangement uses TRBV4-1 and TRBJ2-2; 7 bases line up with TRBD2. The V gene end was trimmed by 0 bases and the J gene end by 7 bases; junction bases not matched to a gene: 5. The CDR3 covers 15 residues. The germline CDR1 and CDR2 sequences are MGHRA and YSYEKL. This CDR3 is CASSQDTSSGGELFF. The CDR3 DNA follows: TGCGCCAGCAGCCAAGATACGTCTAGCGGCGGGGAGCTGTTTTTT.